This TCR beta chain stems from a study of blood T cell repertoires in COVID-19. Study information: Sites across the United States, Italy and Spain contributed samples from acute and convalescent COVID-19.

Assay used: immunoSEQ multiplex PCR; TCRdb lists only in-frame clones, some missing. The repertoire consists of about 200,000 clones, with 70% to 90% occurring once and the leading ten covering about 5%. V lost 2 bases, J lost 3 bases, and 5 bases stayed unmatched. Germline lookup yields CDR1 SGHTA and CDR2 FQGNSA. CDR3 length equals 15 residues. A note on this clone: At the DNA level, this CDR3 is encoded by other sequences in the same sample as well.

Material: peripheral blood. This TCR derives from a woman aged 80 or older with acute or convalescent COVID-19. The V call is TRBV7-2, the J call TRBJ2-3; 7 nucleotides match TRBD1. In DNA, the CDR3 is TGTGCCAGCAGCTTACGACAGGGACGAACAGATACGCAGTATTTT. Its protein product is CASSLRQGRTDTQYF.